The rows below give T cell receptor beta chains drawn from one sample of a study of blood T cell repertoires in COVID-19. The repertoire was sequenced with immunoSEQ multiplex PCR; TCRdb's copy has only in-frame clones and lacks some. The repertoire holds 250,000 or so clones, around nine tenths seen once, with about 8.7% in the top ten. The sequenced sample was peripheral blood. The receptors come from a man aged 35-49 years with active or convalescent COVID-19. Both conserved end residues are part of each CDR3. The D gene is left open where the match is weak. Only part of the rows carry a size: once, few, many, or a class if the clone is expanded.

clone_size: few
j_call: TRBJ2-1
v_call: TRBV4-1
d_call: NA
cdr3_nt: TGCGCCAGCAGCTCTGGAAATTTGCGGTTAACGGGGGAGCAGTTCTTC
cdr3_aa: CASSSGNLRLTGEQFF

clone_size: NA
j_call: TRBJ2-3
v_call: TRBV24-1
d_call: TRBD2
cdr3_nt: TGTGCCACCAGTGACCCGCGGGGGGGCCAGAGAGATACGCAGTATTTT
cdr3_aa: CATSDPRGGQRDTQYF

clone_size: NA
j_call: TRBJ1-1
v_call: TRBV28
d_call: NA
cdr3_nt: TGTGCCAGCAGTATCGGCACTGAAGCTTTCTTT
cdr3_aa: CASSIGTEAFF

clone_size: NA
j_call: TRBJ2-5
v_call: TRBV5-6
d_call: TRBD2
cdr3_nt: TGTGCCAGCAGCCCTTTAGCGGGATACCAAGAGACCCAGTACTTC
cdr3_aa: CASSPLAGYQETQYF

clone_size: few
j_call: TRBJ2-7
v_call: TRBV5-1
d_call: TRBD1
cdr3_nt: TGCGCCAGCAGCGCGGGACAGGGCTACGAGCAGTACTTC
cdr3_aa: CASSAGQGYEQYF

clone_size: NA
j_call: TRBJ2-1
v_call: TRBV2
d_call: TRBD2
cdr3_nt: TGTGCCAGCAGGGGACTAGTGTACAATGAGCAGTTCTTC
cdr3_aa: CASRGLVYNEQFF

clone_size: NA
j_call: TRBJ1-5
v_call: TRBV6-5
d_call: NA
cdr3_nt: TGTGCCAGCAGTTACGTAGCCGGTGGCGGCAATCAGCCCCAGCATTTT
cdr3_aa: CASSYVAGGGNQPQHF

clone_size: NA
j_call: TRBJ1-1
v_call: TRBV28
d_call: TRBD1
cdr3_nt: TGTGCCAGCAGGAGACTGACAGGGAATGAAGCTTTCTTT
cdr3_aa: CASRRLTGNEAFF

clone_size: NA
j_call: TRBJ2-3
v_call: TRBV9
d_call: TRBD1
cdr3_nt: TGTGCCAGCAGCGCTTGGACAGGGACCACAGATACGCAGTATTTT
cdr3_aa: CASSAWTGTTDTQYF

clone_size: NA
j_call: TRBJ2-3
v_call: TRBV30
d_call: NA
cdr3_nt: TGTGCCTGGATTATCGGAGGAGATACGCAGTATTTT
cdr3_aa: CAWIIGGDTQYF

clone_size: few
j_call: TRBJ1-1
v_call: TRBV7-3
d_call: TRBD1
cdr3_nt: TGTGCCAGCAGCTTTCAGGGGGCCGCTGAAGCTTTCTTT
cdr3_aa: CASSFQGAAEAFF

clone_size: NA
j_call: TRBJ2-5
v_call: TRBV5-4
d_call: TRBD2
cdr3_nt: TGTGCCAGCATCCGGCGGGGGGGCCTCTCCGAGACCCAGTACTTC
cdr3_aa: CASIRRGGLSETQYF

clone_size: once
j_call: TRBJ2-1
v_call: TRBV29-1
d_call: NA
cdr3_nt: TGCAGCGTTCAGACTGGGAGCCTTAACAATGAGCAGTTCTTC
cdr3_aa: CSVQTGSLNNEQFF

clone_size: NA
j_call: TRBJ2-7
v_call: TRBV28
d_call: TRBD2
cdr3_nt: TGTGCCAGCAGTTTTTTAGCGGGGACTTACGAGCAGTACTTC
cdr3_aa: CASSFLAGTYEQYF

clone_size: once
j_call: TRBJ1-5
v_call: TRBV6-5
d_call: TRBD1
cdr3_nt: TGTGCCAGCAGTTACTCGGGACAGGGCAATCAGCCCCAGCATTTT
cdr3_aa: CASSYSGQGNQPQHF

clone_size: NA
j_call: TRBJ1-5
v_call: TRBV15
d_call: NA
cdr3_nt: TGTGCCACCAGCAGCCTAAGGGGGGGCCACAATCAGCCCCAGCATTTT
cdr3_aa: CATSSLRGGHNQPQHF

clone_size: NA
j_call: TRBJ1-4
v_call: TRBV19
d_call: NA
cdr3_nt: TGTGCCAGTAGTATCCCGAACTGGGGAGTCGGCGAAAAACTGTTTTTT
cdr3_aa: CASSIPNWGVGEKLFF

clone_size: NA
j_call: TRBJ1-1
v_call: TRBV7-2
d_call: NA
cdr3_nt: TGTGCCAGCAGCCTCCAACAGGGTGAAGCTTTCTTT
cdr3_aa: CASSLQQGEAFF

clone_size: NA
j_call: TRBJ2-1
v_call: TRBV27
d_call: NA
cdr3_nt: TGTGCCAGCAGTTTAGGACTTAACAATGAGCAGTTCTTC
cdr3_aa: CASSLGLNNEQFF

clone_size: NA
j_call: TRBJ2-3
v_call: TRBV10-3
d_call: TRBD2
cdr3_nt: TGTGCCATCAGCCTTGGACTAGCGGGACGCACAGATACGCAGTATTTT
cdr3_aa: CAISLGLAGRTDTQYF

clone_size: NA
j_call: TRBJ2-7
v_call: TRBV4-1
d_call: NA
cdr3_nt: TGCGCCAGCAGCCAAGTCTTGAACCTTTCTCCGGTCGAGCAGTACTTC
cdr3_aa: CASSQVLNLSPVEQYF

clone_size: NA
j_call: TRBJ1-1
v_call: TRBV30
d_call: NA
cdr3_nt: TGTGCCTGGAGTGTAAAGGGGGGGAGTGAAGCTTTCTTT
cdr3_aa: CAWSVKGGSEAFF

clone_size: once
j_call: TRBJ2-7
v_call: TRBV12-5
d_call: NA
cdr3_nt: TGTGCTAGTGGTTTGATAGTCTACGAGCAGTACTTC
cdr3_aa: CASGLIVYEQYF

clone_size: NA
j_call: TRBJ1-2
v_call: TRBV5-6
d_call: TRBD1
cdr3_nt: TGTGCCAGCAGCTCACCGACAGGGGTCATCTATGGCTACACCTTC
cdr3_aa: CASSSPTGVIYGYTF

clone_size: once
j_call: TRBJ1-1
v_call: TRBV30
d_call: NA
cdr3_nt: TGTGCCTGGTGGGCCCCTTCCTATTTGAACACTGAAGCTTTCTTT
cdr3_aa: CAWWAPSYLNTEAFF

clone_size: NA
j_call: TRBJ2-3
v_call: TRBV4-2
d_call: TRBD2
cdr3_nt: TGTGCCAGCAGCCAAGGGACTAGCGGGGGGGCAGATACGCAGTATTTT
cdr3_aa: CASSQGTSGGADTQYF

clone_size: NA
j_call: TRBJ2-1
v_call: TRBV5-6
d_call: TRBD2
cdr3_nt: TGTGCCAGCAGCTTGGCTAGCGGGAGGGCCAATGAGCAGTTCTTC
cdr3_aa: CASSLASGRANEQFF

clone_size: NA
j_call: TRBJ2-2
v_call: TRBV24-1
d_call: NA
cdr3_nt: TGTGCCACCAGTGGGCAGAACACCGGGGAGCTGTTTTTT
cdr3_aa: CATSGQNTGELFF

clone_size: NA
j_call: TRBJ1-3
v_call: TRBV25-1
d_call: NA
cdr3_nt: TGTGCCAGCACCTTCGGGAACACCATATATTTT
cdr3_aa: CASTFGNTIYF

clone_size: NA
j_call: TRBJ2-7
v_call: TRBV28
d_call: TRBD1
cdr3_nt: TGTGCCAGCAGTCTGGGACAGGGTCCCTACGAGCAGTACTTC
cdr3_aa: CASSLGQGPYEQYF